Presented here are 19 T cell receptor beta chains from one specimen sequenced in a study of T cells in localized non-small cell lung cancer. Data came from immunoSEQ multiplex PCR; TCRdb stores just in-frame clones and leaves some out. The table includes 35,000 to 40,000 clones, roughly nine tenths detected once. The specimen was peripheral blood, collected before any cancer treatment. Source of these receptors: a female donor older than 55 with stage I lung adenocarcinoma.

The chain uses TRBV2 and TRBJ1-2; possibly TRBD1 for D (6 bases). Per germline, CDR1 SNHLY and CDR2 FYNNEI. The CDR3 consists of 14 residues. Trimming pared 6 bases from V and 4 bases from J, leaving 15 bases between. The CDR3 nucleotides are TGTGCCAGCAGGGGGGGGGCGCGTCCCTATGGCTACACCTTC. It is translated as CASRGGARPYGYTF. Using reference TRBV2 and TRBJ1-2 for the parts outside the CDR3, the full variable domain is EPEVTQTPSHQVTQMGQEVILRCVPISNHLYFYWYRQILGQKVEFLVSFYNNEISEKSEIFDDQFSVERPDGSNFTLKIRSTKLEDSAMYFCASRGGARPYGYTFGSGTRLTVV.

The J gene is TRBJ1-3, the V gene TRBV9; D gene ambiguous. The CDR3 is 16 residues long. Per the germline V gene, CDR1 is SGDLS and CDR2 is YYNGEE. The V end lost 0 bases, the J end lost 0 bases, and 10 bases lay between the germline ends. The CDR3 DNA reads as TGTGCCAGCAGCGTAGTCTCAGGTGGCTCTGGAAACACCATATATTTT. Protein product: CASSVVSGGSGNTIYF.

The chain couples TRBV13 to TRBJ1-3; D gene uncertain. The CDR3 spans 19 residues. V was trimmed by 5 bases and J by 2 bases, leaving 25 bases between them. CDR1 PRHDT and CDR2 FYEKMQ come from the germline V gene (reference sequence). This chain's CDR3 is CASSPPGLQPGSTGNTIYF. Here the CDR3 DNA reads TGTGCCAGCAGCCCACCTGGTTTACAACCGGGATCAACTGGAAACACCATATATTTT.

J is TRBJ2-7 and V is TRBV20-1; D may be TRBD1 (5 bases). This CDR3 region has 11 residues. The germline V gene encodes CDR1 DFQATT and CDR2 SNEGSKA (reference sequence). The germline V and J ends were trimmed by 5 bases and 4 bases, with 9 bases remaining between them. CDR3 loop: CSAFDSYEQYF. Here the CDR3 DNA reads TGCAGTGCTTTTGACAGTTACGAGCAGTACTTC.

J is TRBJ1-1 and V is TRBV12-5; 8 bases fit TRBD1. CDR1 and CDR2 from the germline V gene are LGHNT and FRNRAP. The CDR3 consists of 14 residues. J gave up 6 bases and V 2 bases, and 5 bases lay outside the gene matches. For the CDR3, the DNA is TGTGCTAGTGGTTTGACAGGGGGACAGTCTGAAGCTTTCTTT. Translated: CASGLTGGQSEAFF. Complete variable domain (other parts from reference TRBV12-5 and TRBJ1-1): DARVTQTPRHKVTEMGQEVTMRCQPILGHNTVFWYRQTMMQGLELLAYFRNRAPLDDSGMPKDRFSAEMPDATLATLKIQPSEPRDSAVYFCASGLTGGQSEAFFGQGTRLTVV.

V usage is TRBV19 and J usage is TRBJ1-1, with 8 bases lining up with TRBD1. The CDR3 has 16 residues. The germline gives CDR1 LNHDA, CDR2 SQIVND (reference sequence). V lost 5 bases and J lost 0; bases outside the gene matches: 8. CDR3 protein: CASSAPPGQVNTEAFF. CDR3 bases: TGTGCCAGTAGTGCACCCCCGGGACAGGTGAACACTGAAGCTTTCTTT.

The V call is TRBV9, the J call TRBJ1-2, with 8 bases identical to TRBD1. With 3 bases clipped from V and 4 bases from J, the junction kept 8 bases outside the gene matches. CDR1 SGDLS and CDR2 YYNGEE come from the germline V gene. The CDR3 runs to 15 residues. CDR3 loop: CASSGQGSLIYGYTF. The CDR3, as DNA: TGTGCCAGCAGCGGACAGGGGTCGTTAATCTATGGCTACACCTTC.

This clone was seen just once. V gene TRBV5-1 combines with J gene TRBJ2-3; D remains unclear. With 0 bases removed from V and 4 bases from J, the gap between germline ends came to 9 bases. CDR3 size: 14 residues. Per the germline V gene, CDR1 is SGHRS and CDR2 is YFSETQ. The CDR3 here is CASSLENRADTQYF. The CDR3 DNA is TGCGCCAGCAGCTTGGAGAATCGGGCAGATACGCAGTATTTT. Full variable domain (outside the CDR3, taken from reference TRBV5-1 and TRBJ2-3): KAGVTQTPRYLIKTRGQQVTLSCSPISGHRSVSWYQQTPGQGLQFLFEYFSETQRNKGNFPGRFSGRQFSNSRSEMNVSTLELGDSALYLCASSLENRADTQYFGPGTRLTVL.

The CDR3 loop is CASKGDNGQNTEAFF. CDR3 in DNA: TGCGCCAGCAAAGGGGACAACGGACAGAACACTGAAGCTTTCTTT. The rearrangement links TRBV5-1 to TRBJ1-1, with D perhaps matching TRBD1 (6 bases). V shed 6 bases and J shed 1 base, with 16 bases lying between them. Germline CDR1 SGHRS, CDR2 YFSETQ. The CDR3 has 15 residues.

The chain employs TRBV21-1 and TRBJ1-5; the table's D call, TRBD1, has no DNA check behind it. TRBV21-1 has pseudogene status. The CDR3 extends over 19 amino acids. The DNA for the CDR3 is TGTGCCAGCAGCAAAGTGGCAAAATGTGGGACAGGGAACGGTCAGCCCCAGCATTTT. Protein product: CASSKVAKCGTGNGQPQHF.

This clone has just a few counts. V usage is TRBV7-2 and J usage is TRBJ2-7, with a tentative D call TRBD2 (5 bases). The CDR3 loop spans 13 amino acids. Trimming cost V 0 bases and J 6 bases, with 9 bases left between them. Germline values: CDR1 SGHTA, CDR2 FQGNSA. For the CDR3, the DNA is TGTGCCAGCAGCTTAGCTGCAGGAGGCGAGCAGTACTTC. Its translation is CASSLAAGGEQYF.

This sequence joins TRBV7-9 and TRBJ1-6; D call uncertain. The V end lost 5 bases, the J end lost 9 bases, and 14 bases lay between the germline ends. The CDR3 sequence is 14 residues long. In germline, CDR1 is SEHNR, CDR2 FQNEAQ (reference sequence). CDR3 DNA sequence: TGTGCCAGCAGCAGTGGGATCTCTATTTCACCCCTCCACTTT. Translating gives CASSSGISISPLHF. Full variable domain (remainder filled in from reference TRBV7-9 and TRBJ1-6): DTGVSQNPRHKITKRGQNVTFRCDPISEHNRLYWYRQTLGQGPEFLTYFQNEAQLEKSRLLSDRFSAERPKGSFSTLEIQRTEQGDSAMYLCASSSGISISPLHFGNGTRLTVT.

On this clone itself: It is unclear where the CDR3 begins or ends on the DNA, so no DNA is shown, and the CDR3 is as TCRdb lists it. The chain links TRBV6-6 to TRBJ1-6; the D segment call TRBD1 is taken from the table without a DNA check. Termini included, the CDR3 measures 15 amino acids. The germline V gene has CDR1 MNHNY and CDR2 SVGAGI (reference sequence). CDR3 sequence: CASSTSGQGESPLHF.

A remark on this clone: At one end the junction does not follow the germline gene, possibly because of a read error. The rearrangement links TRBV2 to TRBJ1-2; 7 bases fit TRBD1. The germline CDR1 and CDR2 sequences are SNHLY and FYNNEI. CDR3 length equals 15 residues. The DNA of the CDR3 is TGTGCCAGCAGCGAAGGGACAGCAAGCTTTTATGGCTACACCTTC. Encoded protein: CASSEGTASFYGYTF.

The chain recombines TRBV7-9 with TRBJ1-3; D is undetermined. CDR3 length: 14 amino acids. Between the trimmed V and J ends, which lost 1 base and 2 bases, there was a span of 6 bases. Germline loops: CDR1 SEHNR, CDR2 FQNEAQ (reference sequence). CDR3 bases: TGTGCCAGCAGCTTAGGGCAGACTGGAAACACCATATATTTT. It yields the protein CASSLGQTGNTIYF.

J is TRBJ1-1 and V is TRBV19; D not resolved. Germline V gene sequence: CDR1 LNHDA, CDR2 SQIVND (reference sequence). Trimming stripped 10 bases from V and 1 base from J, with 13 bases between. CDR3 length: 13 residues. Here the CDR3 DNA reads TGTGCCACCACTTTCGCAGGGAACACTGAAGCTTTCTTT. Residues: CATTFAGNTEAFF. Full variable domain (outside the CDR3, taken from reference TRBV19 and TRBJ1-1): DGGITQSPKYLFRKEGQNVTLSCEQNLNHDAMYWYRQDPGQGLRLIYYSQIVNDFQKGDIAEGYSVSREKKESFPLTVTSAQKNPTAFYLCATTFAGNTEAFFGQGTRLTVV.

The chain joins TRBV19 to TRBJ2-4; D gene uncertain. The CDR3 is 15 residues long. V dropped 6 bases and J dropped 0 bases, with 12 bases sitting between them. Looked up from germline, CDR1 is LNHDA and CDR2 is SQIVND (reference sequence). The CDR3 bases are TGTGCCAGTAGCCCGCCTCGGCTAGCCAAAAACATTCAGTACTTC. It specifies CASSPPRLAKNIQYF.

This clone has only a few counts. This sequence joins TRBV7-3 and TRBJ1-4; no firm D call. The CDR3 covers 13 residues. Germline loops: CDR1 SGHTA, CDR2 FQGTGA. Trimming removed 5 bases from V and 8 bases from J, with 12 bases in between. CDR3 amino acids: CASSRFRGEKLFF. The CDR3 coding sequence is TGTGCCAGCAGCCGGTTTCGTGGAGAAAAACTGTTTTTT.

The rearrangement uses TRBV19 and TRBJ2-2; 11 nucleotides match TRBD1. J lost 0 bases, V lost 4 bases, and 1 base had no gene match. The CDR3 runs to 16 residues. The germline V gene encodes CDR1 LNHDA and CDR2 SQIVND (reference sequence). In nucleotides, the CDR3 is TGTGCCAGTAGTACGGGACAGGGGGCGAACACCGGGGAGCTGTTTTTT. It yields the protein CASSTGQGANTGELFF.